The 26 T cell receptor beta chains given below trace back to one sample, sequenced in a study of T cells after yellow fever vaccination. A single record per CDR3 protein comes from TCRdb applying MiXCR to the 5' RACE reads. The table shows approximately 69,000 distinct CDR3 sequences, with approximately 6.2% occurring only once. The sequencing here drew on CD4+ T cells sorted from PBMCs, taken roughly 15 days after the first yellow fever vaccination. These receptors all stem from a man younger than 35 who received the YFV17D yellow fever vaccine.

This clonotype was observed at least ten times. The rearrangement joins TRBV28 to TRBJ2-7; 7 nucleotides match TRBD1. The germline V gene has CDR1 MDHEN and CDR2 SYDVKM. Unmatched junction bases numbered 4, after V lost 6 bases and J lost 2 bases. The CDR3 extends over 13 amino acids. The CDR3 DNA reads TGTGCCAGCAGCCCGGGACAGACCTACGAGCAGTACTTC. Amino acids: CASSPGQTYEQYF.

The sample holds many counts of this clonotype. V gene TRBV6-1 combines with J gene TRBJ1-1, with a possible D match to TRBD1 (6 bases). Germline lookup yields CDR1 MNHNS and CDR2 SASEGT. The CDR3 covers 12 residues. Trimming shortened V by 8 bases and J by 7 bases, and 14 bases separated the two germline ends. DNA of the CDR3: TGTGCCAGCCTCCGGGACACGGATGAAGCTTTCTTT. As protein: CASLRDTDEAFF.

Ten or more counts support this clonotype. This chain links TRBV11-1 with TRBJ2-7; perhaps TRBD2 as D (6 bases). The CDR3 sequence is 13 residues long. The V gene's germline CDR1 is SGHAT and CDR2 FQDESV (reference sequence). Trimming pared 5 bases from V and 1 base from J, leaving 9 bases between. The DNA for the CDR3 is TGTGCCAGCAGCGGGGGGATATCCTACGAGCAGTACGTC. Protein sequence: CASSGGISYEQYV.

This clonotype was seen a handful of times. The rearrangement links TRBV28 to TRBJ2-7; D may correspond to TRBD1 or TRBD2 (7 bases each). Trimming stripped 6 bases from V and 0 bases from J, with 12 bases between. Per the germline V gene, CDR1 is MDHEN and CDR2 is SYDVKM. This CDR3 comprises 14 residues. The CDR3: CASRGGDSSYEQYF. As DNA, the CDR3 is TGTGCCAGCAGGGGGGGGGACAGCTCCTACGAGCAGTACTTC.

This clonotype was observed at least ten times. V and J are TRBV5-1 and TRBJ2-6; maybe TRBD1 (6 bases). This CDR3 has 19 amino acids. Germline V CDR1 and CDR2: SGHRS, YFSETQ. V lost 0 bases, J lost 2 bases, and 18 bases lay in between. CDR3 in amino acids: CASSLAQIRGKTGANVLTF. DNA for the CDR3: TGCGCCAGCAGCTTGGCCCAGATTAGGGGGAAAACTGGGGCCAACGTCCTGACTTTC.

This clonotype has ten or more counts. The chain employs TRBV12-3 or TRBV12-4 and TRBJ2-2; no clear D. V lost 6 bases and J 6 bases, leaving 5 bases between the germline ends. The CDR3 has 11 residues. The DNA of the CDR3 is TGTGCCAGCAGGGAGTCCGGGGAGCTGTTTTTT. It specifies CASRESGELFF.

This clonotype was seen repeatedly, ten times or more. The chain recombines TRBV6-1 with TRBJ2-2; no clear D gene. Trimming took 2 bases from V and 1 from J, leaving 5 bases between them. This CDR3 contains 14 residues. Germline lookup yields CDR1 MNHNS and CDR2 SASEGT. The CDR3 protein is CASSEMVNTGELFF. DNA for the CDR3: TGTGCCAGCAGTGAAATGGTGAACACCGGGGAGCTGTTTTTT.

Many counts were recorded for this clonotype. The V and J genes are TRBV12-3 or TRBV12-4 and TRBJ2-3; no clear D. The CDR3 has 15 residues. With 7 bases removed from V and 0 bases from J, the gap between germline ends came to 14 bases. In DNA, the CDR3 is TGTGCCAGCAACCCGAATGGGTTCAGCACAGATACGCAGTATTTT. It is translated as CASNPNGFSTDTQYF.

This clonotype was seen repeatedly, ten times or more. This chain uses TRBV25-1 with TRBJ2-4; D not resolved. This CDR3 is built from 11 residues. Germline assignment: CDR1 MGHDK and CDR2 SYGVNS. With 10 bases removed from V and 7 bases from J, the gap between germline ends came to 11 bases. The CDR3 bases are TGTGCCACCGGCACCGACAACATTCAGTACTTC. Translated, it gives CATGTDNIQYF.

This clonotype was seen ten or more times. This chain links TRBV5-1 with TRBJ2-2, with a possible D match to TRBD1 (6 bases). Germline loops: CDR1 SGHRS, CDR2 YFSETQ. Trimming took 7 bases from V and 0 from J, leaving 10 bases between them. The CDR3 consists of 14 residues. The CDR3 loop reads CASGGQPNTGELFF. As DNA, the CDR3 is TGCGCCAGCGGCGGACAGCCGAACACCGGGGAGCTGTTTTTT.

This clonotype was seen repeatedly, ten times or more. V is TRBV20-1 and J is TRBJ2-1, with D perhaps matching TRBD1 (5 bases). The CDR3 extends over 15 amino acids. With 0 bases removed from V and 6 bases from J, the gap between germline ends came to 15 bases. Germline loops: CDR1 DFQATT, CDR2 SNEGSKA (reference sequence). The CDR3 region has the DNA TGCAGTGCTAGAGATAGGTCAGGGCTGGGCAATGAGCAGTTCTTC. Protein product: CSARDRSGLGNEQFF.

This clonotype was counted a few times. This sequence joins TRBV20-1 and TRBJ1-5, with D tentatively TRBD1 (6 bases). This CDR3 has 14 amino acids. Germline values: CDR1 DFQATT, CDR2 SNEGSKA (reference sequence). V was clipped by 6 bases and J by 0 bases, with 12 bases between them. CDR3 protein: CSATQGNSNQPQHF. The CDR3 DNA is TGCAGTGCGACACAGGGAAATAGCAATCAGCCCCAGCATTTT.

The chain links TRBV5-1 to TRBJ2-1, with 15 bases identical to TRBD2. Trimming took 4 bases from V and 8 from J; bases not matched to a gene: 10. CDR1 and CDR2 (germline): SGHRS, YFSETQ. CDR3 length equals 17 residues. The CDR3 DNA reads TGCGCCAGCAGCGGACGACGGACTAGCGGGGGGGCCCATGAGCAGTTCTTC. Translating gives CASSGRRTSGGAHEQFF.

This clonotype has a count of ten or more. V usage is TRBV18 and J usage is TRBJ2-1, with D perhaps assigned TRBD1 or TRBD2 (5 bases each). V dropped 6 bases and J dropped 12 bases, with 24 bases sitting between them. The length of the CDR3 is 15 residues. Per germline, CDR1 KGHSH and CDR2 LQKENI. CDR3: CASSPGAQRQGGQFF. CDR3 bases: TGTGCCAGCTCCCCCGGGGCCCAGCGCCAAGGAGGGCAGTTCTTC.

This clonotype has at least ten counts. This sequence joins TRBV25-1 and TRBJ2-1; D unresolved. Deletions cut 0 bases from V and 3 bases from J, with 6 bases between. The CDR3 is 14 amino acids. Looked up from germline, CDR1 is MGHDK and CDR2 is SYGVNS. For the CDR3, the DNA is TGTGCCAGCAGTGAATACGGCAACTACAATGAGCAGTTCTTC. Translating it yields CASSEYGNYNEQFF. Variable domain in full (rest from reference TRBV25-1 and TRBJ2-1): EADIYQTPRYLVIGTGKKITLECSQTMGHDKMYWYQQDPGMELHLIHYSYGVNSTEKGDLSSESTVSRIRTEHFPLTLESARPSHTSQYLCASSEYGNYNEQFFGPGTRLTVL.

This clonotype showed up many times. The chain is built from TRBV5-6 and TRBJ2-1; D is unclear. Germline V gene data show CDR1 as SGHDT and CDR2 as YYEEEE. V dropped 3 bases and J dropped 3 bases, with 10 bases sitting between them. The CDR3 covers 14 residues. The CDR3 sequence: CASSSFWGYNEQFF. The CDR3 DNA sequence: TGTGCCAGCAGCTCTTTTTGGGGCTACAATGAGCAGTTCTTC.

Ten or more counts support this clonotype. The V call is TRBV5-1, the J call TRBJ1-4; D is ambiguous. The V and J ends lost 3 bases and 5 bases respectively, with 17 bases between them. CDR1 and CDR2 (germline): SGHRS, YFSETQ. This CDR3 is built from 16 residues. The CDR3 loop is CASSSEPRVLNEKLFF. The CDR3 DNA reads as TGCGCCAGCAGCTCCGAACCCCGGGTCTTAAATGAAAAACTGTTTTTT.

This clonotype came up many times. A read error may produce the germline difference seen at one junction end. This chain connects TRBV29-1 to TRBJ2-5, with D unresolved. The CDR3 loop spans 10 amino acids. Germline-derived CDR1 and CDR2 are SQVTM and ANQGSEA. CDR3 sequence reads: CSAEQETQYF. The CDR3 DNA sequence: TGCAGCGCTGAACAAGAGACCCAGTACTTC.

Ten or more counts support this clonotype. The chain employs TRBV19 and TRBJ1-5; tentatively, D is TRBD1 (6 bases). Trimming removed 5 bases from V and 4 bases from J, with 9 bases in between. CDR1 is LNHDA, CDR2 SQIVND, per germline (reference sequence). The CDR3 length is 13 residues. Written as DNA, the CDR3 is TGTGCCAGTAGTGACAGGTTAAATCAGCCCCAGCATTTT. Its translation is CASSDRLNQPQHF.

This clonotype was counted between two and nine times. The chain employs TRBV6-2 or TRBV6-3 and TRBJ2-3; 8 bases agree with TRBD1. Germline V gives CDR1 MNHEY, CDR2 SVGEGT. J gave up 4 bases and V 6 bases, and 12 bases lay outside the gene matches. The CDR3 loop spans 16 amino acids. Here the CDR3 DNA reads TGTGCCAGCAGCAGGCCACAGGGGGGTGCGTCAGATACGCAGTATTTT. Protein sequence: CASSRPQGGASDTQYF.

This clonotype has ten or more counts. The chain carries TRBV6-5 and TRBJ1-3; D uncertain. Trimming removed 2 bases from V and 2 bases from J, with 13 bases in between. CDR3 length equals 16 residues. Germline V gene lookup returns CDR1 MNHEY and CDR2 SVGAGI. The CDR3 protein is CASSYGLGGTGNTIYF. The DNA for the CDR3 is TGTGCCAGCAGTTACGGTTTGGGAGGAACTGGAAACACCATATATTTT.

This clonotype showed up many times. The V and J genes are TRBV6-1 and TRBJ2-7; 9 bases fit TRBD1. The germline CDR1 and CDR2 sequences are MNHNS and SASEGT. V shed 6 bases, J shed 5 bases, and the junction held 11 bases outside the gene matches. CDR3 length: 15 amino acids. In nucleotides, the CDR3 is TGTGCCAGCAGCCCCGGGACAGGGTTATCAAACGAGCAGTACGTC. It specifies CASSPGTGLSNEQYV.

In this sample, this clonotype turned up many times. The chain couples TRBV5-4 to TRBJ1-3; D is undetermined. The CDR3 covers 14 residues. Trimming cost V 3 bases and J 0 bases, with 7 bases left between them. In germline, CDR1 is SGHNT, CDR2 YYREEE (reference sequence). CDR3: CASSSPNSGNTIYF. The CDR3 DNA follows: TGTGCCAGCAGCTCCCCGAACTCTGGAAACACCATATATTTT. The variable domain in full, completed from reference TRBV5-4 and TRBJ1-3, reads ETGVTQSPTHLIKTRGQQVTLRCSSQSGHNTVSWYQQALGQGPQFIFQYYREEENGRGNFPPRFSGLQFPNYSSELNVNALELDDSALYLCASSSPNSGNTIYFGEGSWLTVV.

About this clonotype itself: This may be a read error, as it is one base from a much larger clone. The chain joins TRBV5-1 to TRBJ2-5, with TRBD2 identical over 8 bases. CDR1 and CDR2 from the germline V gene are SGHRS and YFSETQ. The CDR3 has 17 amino acids. Written as DNA, the CDR3 is TGCGCCAGCAGCCTGGGACTAGGGGGGTCGGAAGGAGAGACCCAGCACTTC. Its translation: CASSLGLGGSEGETQHF.

This clonotype was seen repeatedly, ten times or more. This chain uses TRBV6-5 with TRBJ2-1; no clear D gene. The V gene's germline CDR1 is MNHEY and CDR2 SVGAGI. The CDR3 totals 11 residues. Deletions cut 2 bases from V and 10 bases from J, with 6 bases between. CDR3 in amino acids: CASSYGREQFF. CDR3 in DNA: TGTGCCAGCAGTTACGGTAGGGAGCAGTTCTTC.

In this sample, this clonotype turned up many times. This chain connects TRBV7-2 to TRBJ2-5; D gene ambiguous. Trimming removed 0 bases from V and 5 bases from J, with 7 bases in between. CDR1 is SGHTA, CDR2 FQGNSA, per germline. CDR3 length equals 13 residues. The CDR3 sequence: CASSLAKRETQYF. Here the CDR3 DNA reads TGTGCCAGCAGCTTAGCCAAGCGTGAGACCCAGTACTTC.